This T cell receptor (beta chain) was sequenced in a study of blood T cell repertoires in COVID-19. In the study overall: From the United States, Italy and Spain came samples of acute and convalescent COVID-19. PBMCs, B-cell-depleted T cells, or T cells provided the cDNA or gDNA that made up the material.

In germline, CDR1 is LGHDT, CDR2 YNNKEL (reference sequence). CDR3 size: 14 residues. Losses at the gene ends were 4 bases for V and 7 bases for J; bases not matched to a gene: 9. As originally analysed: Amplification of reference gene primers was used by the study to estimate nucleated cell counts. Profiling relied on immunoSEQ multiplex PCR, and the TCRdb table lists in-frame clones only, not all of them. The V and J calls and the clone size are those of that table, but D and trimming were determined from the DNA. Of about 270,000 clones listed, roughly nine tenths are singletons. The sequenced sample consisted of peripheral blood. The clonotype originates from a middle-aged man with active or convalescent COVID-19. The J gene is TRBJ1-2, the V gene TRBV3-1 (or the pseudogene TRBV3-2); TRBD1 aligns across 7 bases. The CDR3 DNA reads TGTGCCAGCAGCCCTCGCCGACAGGGACCTGGCTACACCTTC. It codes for CASSPRRQGPGYTF.